A single sample is the source of the 11 T cell receptor beta chains below, sequenced in a study of cytomegalovirus exposure and HLA in healthy donors (dated by TCRdb to 2016 to 2017). The library relied on the immunoSEQ multiplex PCR assay. A mixture of 60 forward primers for TCR Vbeta segments and 13 reverse primers for TCR Jbeta segments was used in the multiplex PCR. This is the immuneACCESS table as TCRdb keeps it, with only in-frame sequences that have V and J called. A part of the clones is gone; compared with another copy, unresolved V genes explain less than half, and the rest is unexplained. Recorded for this sample are approximately 190,000 clones; about 90% of them occurred a single time. The top ten clones comprise about 1% of the sample. Sequenced material: PBMCs. The receptors were gathered from a boy under 10 years old in good health and CMV-seronegative.

The V gene is TRBV9, the J gene TRBJ2-1; 9 bases agree with TRBD1. The CDR3 consists of 13 residues. The V and J ends lost 4 bases and 8 bases, in that order; junction bases with no gene match: 4. CDR1 and CDR2 (germline): SGDLS, YYNGEE. The CDR3 region is CASSRTGGHEQFF. The CDR3 nucleotides read TGTGCCAGCAGCAGAACAGGGGGCCATGAGCAGTTCTTC.

The gene calls are TRBV5-8 and TRBJ1-5, with TRBD1 identical over 9 bases. The V gene's germline CDR1 is SGHTS and CDR2 YDEGEE. The trim removed 4 bases at V and 0 bases at J, leaving 8 bases unmatched. This CDR3 comprises 17 residues. The CDR3 is CASSPNRGPYSNQPQHF. CDR3 sequence (DNA): TGTGCCAGCAGCCCGAACAGGGGGCCCTATAGCAATCAGCCCCAGCATTTT.

The chain recombines TRBV6-6 with TRBJ2-7; TRBD1 agrees at 7 bases. The CDR3 has 16 amino acids. V was pared by 5 bases and J by 1 base, with 11 bases of the junction left unmatched. Germline V gene sequence: CDR1 MNHNY, CDR2 SVGAGI (reference sequence). The CDR3 here is CASSLLFRGSSYEQYF. CDR3 nucleotide sequence: TGTGCCAGCAGTCTCCTATTCAGGGGGTCTTCCTACGAGCAGTACTTC.

This clone was observed a handful of times. The chain links TRBV7-7 to TRBJ2-6; maybe TRBD2 (5 bases). CDR3 length equals 18 residues. Germline CDR1 and CDR2: SSHAT and FNYEAQ (reference sequence). Trimming stripped 8 bases from V and 0 bases from J, with 20 bases between. The CDR3 protein is CASSEGSTSISGANVLTF. The CDR3 DNA reads TGTGCCAGCTCAGAGGGCAGCACATCAATCTCTGGGGCCAACGTCCTGACTTTC.

The genes are TRBV5-4 and TRBJ2-1, with TRBD1 matching 9 bases. CDR1 is SGHNT, CDR2 YYREEE, per germline (reference sequence). There are 14 residues in the CDR3. V shed 4 bases, J shed 4 bases, and the junction held 3 bases outside the gene matches. CDR3 DNA sequence: TGTGCCAGCAGCACGGACAGGGGATACAATGAGCAGTTCTTC. Translated, it gives CASSTDRGYNEQFF.

The V gene is TRBV19, the J gene TRBJ2-3, with 11 bases identical to TRBD1. J gave up 3 bases and V 4 bases, and 3 bases lay outside the gene matches. Germline assignment: CDR1 LNHDA and CDR2 SQIVND (reference sequence). This CDR3 spans 15 amino acids. The CDR3 region is CASSRGTGGTDTQYF. CDR3 DNA: TGTGCCAGTAGTAGAGGGACAGGGGGAACAGATACGCAGTATTTT.

This clone is a singleton in its sample. One end of the junction is discordant with germline, which a read error may explain. The chain uses TRBV7-9 and TRBJ2-7; D may be TRBD1 (6 bases). Germline assignment: CDR1 SEHNR and CDR2 FQNEAQ (reference sequence). This CDR3 region has 15 residues. The CDR3 loop reads CSSSSTVGTSYEQYF. Here the CDR3 DNA reads TGTTCCAGCAGCTCGACCGTTGGGACAAGCTACGAGCAGTACTTC.

Concerning this clone: The same CDR3 arises from other DNA sequences in this sample as well. The rearrangement uses TRBV11-2 and TRBJ2-7, with 13 nucleotides matching TRBD2. Trimming removed 5 bases from V and 4 bases from J; junction bases left unmatched: 5. Germline V lookup: CDR1 SGHAT, CDR2 FQNNGV. The CDR3 loop spans 15 amino acids. DNA of the CDR3: TGTGCCAGCAGCCGGACTAGCGGGGGCCTATACGAGCAGTACTTC. Protein sequence: CASSRTSGGLYEQYF.

The chain's CDR3 is CASSTIGQGVNYGYTF. CDR3 coding DNA: TGTGCCAGCAGTACAATTGGACAGGGGGTCAACTATGGCTACACCTTC. The genes are TRBV28 and TRBJ1-2; 10 nucleotides match TRBD1. The CDR3 loop spans 16 amino acids. The trim removed 5 bases at V and 2 bases at J, leaving 8 bases unmatched. Germline V gives CDR1 MDHEN, CDR2 SYDVKM.

The chain has TRBV6-1 and TRBJ1-2; maybe TRBD1 (5 bases). Germline CDR1 reads MNHNS; CDR2 reads SASEGT. The CDR3 contains 11 residues. The V end was cut by 1 base, the J end by 14 bases, with 11 bases between. The CDR3: CASSEDRGSTF. CDR3 DNA: TGTGCCAGCAGTGAAGATAGGGGATCTACCTTC.

This chain uses TRBV6-5 with TRBJ2-7, with D possibly TRBD2 on 6 matching bases. The CDR3 totals 14 residues. Trimming removed 9 bases at V and 0 bases at J, with 15 bases between. Per germline, CDR1 MNHEY and CDR2 SVGAGI. Here the CDR3 reads CASSGTLLSYEQYF. Here the CDR3 DNA reads TGTGCCAGTTCAGGGACTCTCCTCTCCTACGAGCAGTACTTC.